This TCR beta chain was captured in a study of T cell responses to AZD1222 COVID-19 vaccine. Study-wide findings and caveats: Without day 14 samples, only post-peak T cell repertoires were studied. Most donors were white British and more were female, and clonal diversity was possibly underestimated.

Clones were read by immunoSEQ multiplex PCR, and TCRdb kept only the in-frame ones, dropping some. The sample shows 150,000 or so clones, roughly nine tenths of them seen only once. Concerning this clone: As yet, its antigen is unknown.

The CDR3 sequence is 15 residues long. Sequencing was performed on peripheral blood, taken on day 0 of AZD1222 vaccination. This chain uses TRBV21-1 with TRBJ1-5; TRBD1, the D gene given by the table, was not confirmed from the DNA. TRBV21-1 represents a pseudogene. This TCR was recovered from an adult in good health. The CDR3 nucleotides read TGTGCCAGCAGTACCAGGGGTAATAGCAATCAGCCCCAGCATTTT. Translated, it gives CASSTRGNSNQPQHF.